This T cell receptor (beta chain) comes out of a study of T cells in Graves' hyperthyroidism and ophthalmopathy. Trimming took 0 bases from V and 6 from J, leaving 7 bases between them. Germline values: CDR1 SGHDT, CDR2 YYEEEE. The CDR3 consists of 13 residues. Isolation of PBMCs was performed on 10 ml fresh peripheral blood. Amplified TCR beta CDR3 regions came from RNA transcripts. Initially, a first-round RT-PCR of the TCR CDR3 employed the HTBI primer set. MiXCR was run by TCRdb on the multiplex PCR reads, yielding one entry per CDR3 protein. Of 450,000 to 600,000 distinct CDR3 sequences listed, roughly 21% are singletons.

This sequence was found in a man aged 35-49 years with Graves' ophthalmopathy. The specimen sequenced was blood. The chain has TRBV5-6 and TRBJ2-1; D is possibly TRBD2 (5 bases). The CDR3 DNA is TGTGCCAGCAGCTTGGGCGGGCCCAATGAGCAGTTCTTC. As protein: CASSLGGPNEQFF.